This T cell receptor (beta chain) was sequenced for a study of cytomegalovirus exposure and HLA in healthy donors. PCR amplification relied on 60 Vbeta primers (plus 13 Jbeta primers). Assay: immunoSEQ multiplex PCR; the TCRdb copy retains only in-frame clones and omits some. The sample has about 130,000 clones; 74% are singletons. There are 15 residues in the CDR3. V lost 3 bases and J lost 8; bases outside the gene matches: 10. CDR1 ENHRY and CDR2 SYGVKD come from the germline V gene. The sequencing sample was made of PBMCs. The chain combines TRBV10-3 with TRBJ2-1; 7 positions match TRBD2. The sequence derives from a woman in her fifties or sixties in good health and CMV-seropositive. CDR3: CAISDPRAGVDEQFF. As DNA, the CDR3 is TGTGCCATCAGTGACCCTCGGGCGGGGGTCGATGAGCAGTTCTTC.